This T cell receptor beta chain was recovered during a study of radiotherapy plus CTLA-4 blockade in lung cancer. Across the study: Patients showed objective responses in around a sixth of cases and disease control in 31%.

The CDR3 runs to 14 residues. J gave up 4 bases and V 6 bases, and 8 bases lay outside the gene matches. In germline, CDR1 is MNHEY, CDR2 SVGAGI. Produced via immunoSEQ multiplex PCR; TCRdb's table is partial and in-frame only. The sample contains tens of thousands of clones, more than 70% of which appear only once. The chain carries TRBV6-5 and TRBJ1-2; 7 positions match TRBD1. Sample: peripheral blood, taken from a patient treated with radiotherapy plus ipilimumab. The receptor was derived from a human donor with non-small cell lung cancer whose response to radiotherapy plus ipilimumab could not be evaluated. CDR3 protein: CASSSTGPPYGYTF. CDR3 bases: TGTGCCAGCAGCTCGACAGGGCCCCCCTATGGCTACACCTTC.